This TCR beta chain was sequenced during a study of Graves' ophthalmopathy and Graves' hyperthyroidism. This clonotype was counted many times. For repertoire sequencing, the TCR beta CDR3 regions were amplified from RNA transcripts. The authors performed first-round RT-PCR with HTBI primers and then a second-round multiplex PCR. TCRdb ran MiXCR on the multiplex PCR reads and lists one entry per CDR3 protein. The table shows some 390,000 distinct CDR3 sequences, with approximately 16% occurring only once. PBMCs were isolated from an approximately 9.4 ml sample of fresh peripheral blood. Trimming pared 3 bases from V and 5 bases from J, leaving 19 bases between. This CDR3 has 16 residues. Looked up from germline, CDR1 is MGHDK and CDR2 is SYGVNS.

The chain uses TRBV25-1 and TRBJ2-5, with D possibly matching TRBD1 (7 bases). The sample consisted of peripheral blood. The TCR sequence derives from a woman aged 18-29 years with Graves' ophthalmopathy. The CDR3 DNA is TGTGCCAGCAGTGACAGGGGGGCCTTCCCGGGGGAGACCCAGTACTTC. Translation gives CASSDRGAFPGETQYF.